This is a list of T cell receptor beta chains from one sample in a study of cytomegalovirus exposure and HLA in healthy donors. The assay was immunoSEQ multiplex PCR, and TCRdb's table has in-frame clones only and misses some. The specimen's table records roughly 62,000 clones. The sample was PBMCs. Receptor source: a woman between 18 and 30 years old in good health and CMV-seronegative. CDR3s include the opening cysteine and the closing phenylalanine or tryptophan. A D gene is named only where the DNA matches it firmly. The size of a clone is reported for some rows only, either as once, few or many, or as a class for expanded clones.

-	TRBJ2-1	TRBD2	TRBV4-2	TGTGCCAGCAGCCAAGATAGGGCTAGCGGGATCGGTTCCGACAATGAGCAGTTCTTC	CASSQDRASGIGSDNEQFF
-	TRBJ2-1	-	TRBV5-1	TGCGCCAGCAGCTTGGGGCCACAACCATCCTACAATGAGCAGTTCTTC	CASSLGPQPSYNEQFF
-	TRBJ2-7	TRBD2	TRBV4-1	TGCGCCAGCAGCCAAGAAGGGAAAGCGGGGTGGCAGGAGCAGTACTTC	CASSQEGKAGWQEQYF
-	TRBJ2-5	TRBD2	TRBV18	TGTGCCAGCTCAAAAGCGGGGGGAAACCAAGAGAACCAGTACTTC	CASSKAGGNQENQYF
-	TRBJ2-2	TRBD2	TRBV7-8	TGTGCCAGCAGCCAAAGGACTAGCCTCCCCGGGGAGCTGTTTTTT	CASSQRTSLPGELFF
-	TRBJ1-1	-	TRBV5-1	TGCGCCAGCAGCTTGGAGAATCTGGCGAACACTGAAGCTTTCTTT	CASSLENLANTEAFF
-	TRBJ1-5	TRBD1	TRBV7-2	TGTGCCAGCAGCCCGGGACAGGGACCTGGGCCCCAGCATTTT	CASSPGQGPGPQHF
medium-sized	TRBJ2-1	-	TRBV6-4	TGTGCCAGCAGCCCCCAGGGGGCGGGGGACATCAATGAGCAGTTCTTC	CASSPQGAGDINEQFF
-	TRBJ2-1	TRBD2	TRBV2	TGTGCCAGCAGGAGGGGAGGGACTGGTTTTTACAATGAGCAGTTCTTC	CASRRGGTGFYNEQFF
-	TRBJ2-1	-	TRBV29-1	TGCAGCGTTGAAGGGGGCACGGGAGCGAATGAGCAGTTCTTC	CSVEGGTGANEQFF
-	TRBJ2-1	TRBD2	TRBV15	TGTGCCACCAGCACGGGAGGGATCCACAATGAGCAGTTCTTC	CATSTGGIHNEQFF
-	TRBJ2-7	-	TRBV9	TGTGCCAGCAGCGAGTCCCCCCACACGGGGTACGAGCAGTACTTC	CASSESPHTGYEQYF
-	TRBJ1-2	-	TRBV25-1	TGTGCCAGCAGTGCCGGGTGGGGGGTGGACACCTTC	CASSAGWGVDTF
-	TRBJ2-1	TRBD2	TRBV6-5	TGTGCCAGTAGAGCCGGGACTAGTGGTTGGGATGAGCAGTTCTTC	CASRAGTSGWDEQFF
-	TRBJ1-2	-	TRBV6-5	TGTGCCAGCGGGAGGGTCGGGGGGCTCTTTTATGGCTACACCTTC	CASGRVGGLFYGYTF
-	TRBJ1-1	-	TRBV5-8	TGTGCCAGCAGCCGAGTTAACTTGAACACTGAAGCTTTCTTT	CASSRVNLNTEAFF
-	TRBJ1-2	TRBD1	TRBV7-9	TGTGCCGTATCGTGGACAGGGGGCCACTATGGCTACACCTTC	CAVSWTGGHYGYTF
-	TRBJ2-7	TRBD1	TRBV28	TGTGCCAGCAGCCCGGGACAGAGAGTCTACGAGCAGTACTTC	CASSPGQRVYEQYF
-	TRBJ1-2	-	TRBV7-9	TGTGCCAGCAGCTTAACCGACCCCAGGGATACCTATGGCTACACCTTC	CASSLTDPRDTYGYTF
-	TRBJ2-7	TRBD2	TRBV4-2	TGTGCCAGCAGCCTAACAGCGGGGGGGGTGCTCTACGAGCAGTACTTC	CASSLTAGGVLYEQYF
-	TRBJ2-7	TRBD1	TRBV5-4	TGTGCCAGCAGCTGGCTGGACAGGCCCTACGAGCAGTACTTC	CASSWLDRPYEQYF
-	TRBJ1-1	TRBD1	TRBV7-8	TGTGCCAGCAGCCCGACAGGGCGGGGAACTGAAGCTTTCTTT	CASSPTGRGTEAFF
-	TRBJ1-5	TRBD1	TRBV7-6	TGTGCCAGCAGCCTCTCCGGGACAGGGAGAAATCAGCCCCAGCATTTT	CASSLSGTGRNQPQHF
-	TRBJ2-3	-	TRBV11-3	TGTGCCAGCAGCTTAGTCATAGATACGCAGTATTTT	CASSLVIDTQYF
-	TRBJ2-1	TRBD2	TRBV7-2	TGTGCCAGCAGCCGGACTAGCGGGGGGGCCTTCGAGCAGTTCTTC	CASSRTSGGAFEQFF
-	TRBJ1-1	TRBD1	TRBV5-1	TGCGCCAGCGGTTGGACAGGGAGGGAGAACACTGAAGCTTTCTTT	CASGWTGRENTEAFF
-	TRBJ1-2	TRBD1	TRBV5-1	TGCGCCAGCAGCCTTACAGGGGAACGAGGCTACACCTTC	CASSLTGERGYTF
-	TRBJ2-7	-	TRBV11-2	TGTGCCAGCAGCCCGGTACTAGCCTCCTACGAGCAGTACTTC	CASSPVLASYEQYF
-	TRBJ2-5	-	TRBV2	TGTGCCAGCAGTGATCGTACAGGGCAAGAGACCCAGTACTTC	CASSDRTGQETQYF
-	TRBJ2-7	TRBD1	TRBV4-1	TGCGCCAGCAGCCATACCAGGGGGCGCGGGGATTCCTACGAGCAGTACTTC	CASSHTRGRGDSYEQYF
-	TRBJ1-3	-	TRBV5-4	TGTGCCAGCAGCCCACCTCAGGGAAACACCATATATTTT	CASSPPQGNTIYF
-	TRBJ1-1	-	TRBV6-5	TGTGCCAGCAGTTACCCGTTTAACAGGGACACTGAAGCTTTCTTT	CASSYPFNRDTEAFF
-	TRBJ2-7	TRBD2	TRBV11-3	TGTGCCAGCAGCTATGGACTAGCGGGTTCCTACGAGCAGTACTTC	CASSYGLAGSYEQYF
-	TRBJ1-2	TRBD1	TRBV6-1	TGTGCCAGCAGTGCACTCAGGACAGGGCCGTTCGGGGTGTCTGGCTACACCTTC	CASSALRTGPFGVSGYTF
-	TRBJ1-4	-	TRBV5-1	TGCGCCAGCAGCTTAATCCTCCCTAATGAAAAACTGTTTTTT	CASSLILPNEKLFF
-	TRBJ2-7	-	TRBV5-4	TGTGCCAGCAGCCCGGGTGGCAGGGTGGCCTACGAGCAGTACTTC	CASSPGGRVAYEQYF
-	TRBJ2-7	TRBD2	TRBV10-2	TGCGCCAGCGGACTAGCGGACTCCTACGAGCAGTACTTC	CASGLADSYEQYF
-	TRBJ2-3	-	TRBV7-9	TGTGCCAGCAGCTTAGAGAGGAGGACAGATACGCAGTATTTT	CASSLERRTDTQYF
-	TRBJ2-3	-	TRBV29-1	TGCAGCGTTGCTCAGGGCCACACAGATACGCAGTATTTT	CSVAQGHTDTQYF
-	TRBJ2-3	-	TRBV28	TGTGCCAGCAGTCTACCGCAGGCAACGCAGTATTTT	CASSLPQATQYF
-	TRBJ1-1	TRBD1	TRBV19	TGTGCCAGTAGGAATACAGGGGACACTGAAGCTTTCTTT	CASRNTGDTEAFF
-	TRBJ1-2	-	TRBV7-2	TGTGCCAGCAGCTTAGCACGGGGATCCAACTATGGCTACACCTTC	CASSLARGSNYGYTF
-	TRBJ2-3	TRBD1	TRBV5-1	TGCGCCAGCAGCTTGGGGGACAGGGGACGGGCAGATACGCAGTATTTT	CASSLGDRGRADTQYF
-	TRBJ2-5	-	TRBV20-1	TGCAGCGTCTCGGCAGGGACCCAGTACTTC	CSVSAGTQYF
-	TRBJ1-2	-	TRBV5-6	TGTGCCAGCAGCTTGGTGGGGAGGGCCTATGGCTACACCTTC	CASSLVGRAYGYTF
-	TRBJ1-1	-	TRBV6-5	TGTGCCAGCACACGGGGAGGGAACACTGAAGCTTTCTTT	CASTRGGNTEAFF
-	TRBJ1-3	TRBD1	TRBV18	TGTGCCAGCTCCCCGGGACAGGGGGGCCTCGGAAACACCATATATTTT	CASSPGQGGLGNTIYF
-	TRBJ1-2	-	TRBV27	TGTGCCAGCAGTCTCTTTGGGGCCGGTTATGGCTACACCTTC	CASSLFGAGYGYTF
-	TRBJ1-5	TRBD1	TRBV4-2	TGTGCCAGCAGCCGAGACAGGGATGGAAATCAGCCCCAGCATTTT	CASSRDRDGNQPQHF
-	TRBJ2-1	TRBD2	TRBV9	TGTGCCAGCAGCTCCCCTAGCGGGGGGGCGATGTCTGAGCAGTTCTTC	CASSSPSGGAMSEQFF